These 4 T cell receptor beta chains were sequenced from one sample in a study of shared clonotypes between healthy human individuals. Clones were sequenced by immunoSEQ multiplex PCR, and TCRdb holds only the in-frame ones, with some missing. The data show about 690,000 clones, about 90% seen once. Sequencing was carried out using memory CD8+ T cells from PBMCs. Subset: CD45RO+ cells pooled with CCR7-negative TemRA cells. The origin of the receptors is a man between 18 and 35 years old in good health. Some clones in this sample may be carry-over from other donors' samples.

The rearrangement links TRBV27 to TRBJ2-1, with TRBD1 identical over 9 bases. Germline V gene data show CDR1 as MNHEY and CDR2 as SMNVEV (reference sequence). Trimming took 4 bases from V and 5 from J; bases not matched to a gene: 6. The CDR3 contains 15 residues. The CDR3 is CASSSGQGIHNEQFF. The CDR3 DNA reads TGTGCCAGCAGTTCCGGACAGGGGATTCACAATGAGCAGTTCTTC.

The chain carries TRBV11-3 and TRBJ2-1; 12 bases agree with TRBD1. The CDR3 is 15 residues long. Germline V gene data show CDR1 as SGHNT and CDR2 as YENEEA. The V segment lost 6 bases and the J segment 8 bases; nucleotides outside the gene matches: 8. The CDR3 here is CASSQEGQGADEQFF. In DNA, the CDR3 is TGTGCCAGCAGTCAAGAGGGACAGGGGGCAGATGAGCAGTTCTTC. Full variable domain (rest looked up from reference TRBV11-3 and TRBJ2-1): EAGVVQSPRYKIIEKKQPVAFWCNPISGHNTLYWYLQNLGQGPELLIRYENEEAVDDSQLPKDRFSAERLKGVDSTLKIQPAELGDSAVYLCASSQEGQGADEQFFGPGTRLTVL.

Of note for this clone: This CDR3 is also generated by other DNA sequences in the sample. The gene calls are TRBV9 and TRBJ1-4, with 9 bases that match TRBD1. The CDR3 runs 14 residues. J gave up 5 bases and V 4 bases, and 3 bases lay outside the gene matches. CDR1 and CDR2 (germline): SGDLS, YYNGEE. The CDR3 loop is CASSPGQGNEKLFF. CDR3 bases: TGTGCCAGCAGCCCCGGACAGGGGAATGAAAAACTGTTTTTT. Full variable domain (remainder filled in from reference TRBV9 and TRBJ1-4): DSGVTQTPKHLITATGQRVTLRCSPRSGDLSVYWYQQSLDQGLQFLIQYYNGEERAKGNILERFSAQQFPDLHSELNLSSLELGDSALYFCASSPGQGNEKLFFGSGTQLSVL.

The V call is TRBV4-2, the J call TRBJ2-7, with D possibly matching TRBD2 (5 bases). V lost 4 bases and J lost 4, with 20 bases in between. CDR3 length: 16 residues. Germline assignment: CDR1 LGHNA and CDR2 YNFKEQ. The CDR3 sequence is CASSPHGQRGLYEQYF. CDR3 sequence (DNA): TGTGCCAGCAGCCCTCACGGTCAGAGAGGGCTATACGAGCAGTACTTC.